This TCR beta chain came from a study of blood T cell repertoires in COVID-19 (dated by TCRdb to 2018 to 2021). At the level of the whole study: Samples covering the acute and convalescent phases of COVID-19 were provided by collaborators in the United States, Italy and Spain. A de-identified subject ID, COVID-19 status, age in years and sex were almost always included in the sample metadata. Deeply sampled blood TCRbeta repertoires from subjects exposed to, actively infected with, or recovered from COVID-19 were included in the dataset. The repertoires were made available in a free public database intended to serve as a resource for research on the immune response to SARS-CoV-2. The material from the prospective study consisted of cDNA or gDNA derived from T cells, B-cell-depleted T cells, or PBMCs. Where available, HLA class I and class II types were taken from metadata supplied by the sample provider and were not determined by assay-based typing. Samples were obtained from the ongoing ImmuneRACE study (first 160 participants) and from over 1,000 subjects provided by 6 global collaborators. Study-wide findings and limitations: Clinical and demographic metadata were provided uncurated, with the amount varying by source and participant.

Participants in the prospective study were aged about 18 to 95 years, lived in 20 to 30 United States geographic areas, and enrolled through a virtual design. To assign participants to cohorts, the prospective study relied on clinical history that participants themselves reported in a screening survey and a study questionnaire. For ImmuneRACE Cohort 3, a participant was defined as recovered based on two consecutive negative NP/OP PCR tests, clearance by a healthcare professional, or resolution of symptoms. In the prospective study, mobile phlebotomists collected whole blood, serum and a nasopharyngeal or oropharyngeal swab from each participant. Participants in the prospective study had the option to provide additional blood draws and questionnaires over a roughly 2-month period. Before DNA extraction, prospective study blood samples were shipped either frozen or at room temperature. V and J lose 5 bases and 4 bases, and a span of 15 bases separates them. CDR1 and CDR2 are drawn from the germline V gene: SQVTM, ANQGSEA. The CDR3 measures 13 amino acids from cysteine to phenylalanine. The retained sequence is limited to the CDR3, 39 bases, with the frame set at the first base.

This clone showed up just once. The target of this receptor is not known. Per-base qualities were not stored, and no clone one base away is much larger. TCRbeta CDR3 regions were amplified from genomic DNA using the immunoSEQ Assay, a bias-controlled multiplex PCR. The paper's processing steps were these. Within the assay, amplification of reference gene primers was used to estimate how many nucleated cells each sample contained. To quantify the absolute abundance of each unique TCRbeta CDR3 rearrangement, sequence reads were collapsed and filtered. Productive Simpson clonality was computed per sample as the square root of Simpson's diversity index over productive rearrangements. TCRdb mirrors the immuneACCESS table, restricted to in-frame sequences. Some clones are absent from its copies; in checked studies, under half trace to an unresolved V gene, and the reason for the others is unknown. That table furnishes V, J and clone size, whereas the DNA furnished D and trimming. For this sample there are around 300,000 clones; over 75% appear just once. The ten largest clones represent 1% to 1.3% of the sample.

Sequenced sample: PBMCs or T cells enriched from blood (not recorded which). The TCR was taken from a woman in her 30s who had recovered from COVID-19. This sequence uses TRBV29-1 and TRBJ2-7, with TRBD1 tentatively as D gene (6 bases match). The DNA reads TGCAGCGTTACGGGCCAGGGGAAGTACGAGCAGTACTTC. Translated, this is CSVTGQGKYEQYF.